The clone carrying this T cell receptor beta chain is medium-sized within its sample. Antigen specificity is unknown. CDR1 and CDR2 from the germline V gene are MNHEY and SVGAGI. This CDR3 spans 12 amino acids. V lost 4 bases to trimming and J lost 3 bases, with 3 bases between them. The sample belongs to a study of beta chain bispecific antibodies for T cell cancers. The overall study: Jurkat cells expressed TRBV12-3; HPB-ALL cells expressed TRBV5-5. Study findings and constraints: An anti-TRBV5-5 antibody cross-reacts with the highly similar TRBV5-6. Most targeted TRBV signal came from the leukemia cell line cells, not normal T cells.

Blood mononuclear cells were expanded for 2 to 3 days using either OKT3 anti-CD3 antibody or CD3/CD28 beads. TCRdb re-called the 5' RACE reads with MiXCR, one entry per CDR3 protein. The data show some 20,000 distinct CDR3 sequences, approximately 2.6% seen once. The sequenced sample was healthy donor T cells cultured with leukemia cells. This rearrangement joins TRBV6-5 to TRBJ2-2; D not certain. This receptor was identified in a human donor in good health. Some clones in this sample may be carry-over from other donors' samples. The DNA of the CDR3 is TGTGCCAGCAGTTTTTACACCGGGGAGCTGTTTTTT. As protein: CASSFYTGELFF.